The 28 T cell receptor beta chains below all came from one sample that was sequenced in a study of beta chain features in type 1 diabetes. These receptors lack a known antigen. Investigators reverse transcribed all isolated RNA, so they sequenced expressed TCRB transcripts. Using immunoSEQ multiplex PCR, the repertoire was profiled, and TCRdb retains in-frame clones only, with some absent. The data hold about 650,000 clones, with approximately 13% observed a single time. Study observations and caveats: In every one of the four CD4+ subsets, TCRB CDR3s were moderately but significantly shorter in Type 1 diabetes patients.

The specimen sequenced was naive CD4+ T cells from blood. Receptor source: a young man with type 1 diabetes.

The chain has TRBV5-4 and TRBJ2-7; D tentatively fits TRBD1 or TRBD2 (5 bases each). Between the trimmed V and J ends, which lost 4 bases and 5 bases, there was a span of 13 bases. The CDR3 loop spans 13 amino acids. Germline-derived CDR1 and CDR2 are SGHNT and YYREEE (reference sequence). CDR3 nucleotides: TGTGCCAGCAGCCAATCCTGGGACCACGAGCAGTACTTC. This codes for CASSQSWDHEQYF.

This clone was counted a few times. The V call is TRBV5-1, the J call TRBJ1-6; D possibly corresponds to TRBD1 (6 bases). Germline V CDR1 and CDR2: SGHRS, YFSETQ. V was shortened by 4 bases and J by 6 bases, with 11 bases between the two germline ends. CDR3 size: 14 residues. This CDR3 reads CASSLGQPNSPLHF. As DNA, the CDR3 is TGCGCCAGCAGCCTAGGACAGCCTAATTCACCCCTCCACTTT.

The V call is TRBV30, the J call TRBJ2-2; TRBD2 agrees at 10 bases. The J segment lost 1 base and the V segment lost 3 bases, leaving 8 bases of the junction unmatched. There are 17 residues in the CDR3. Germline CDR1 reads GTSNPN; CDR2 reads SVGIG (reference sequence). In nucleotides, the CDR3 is TGTGCCTGGAGCTTACCCCCTAGCGGGGGGAACACCGGGGAGCTGTTTTTT. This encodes CAWSLPPSGGNTGELFF.

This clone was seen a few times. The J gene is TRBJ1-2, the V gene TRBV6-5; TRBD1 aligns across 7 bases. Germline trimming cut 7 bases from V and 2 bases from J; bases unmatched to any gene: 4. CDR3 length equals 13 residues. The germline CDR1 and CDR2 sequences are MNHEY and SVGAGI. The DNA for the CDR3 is TGTGCCAGCAACCAACAGGGGAACTATGGCTACACCTTC. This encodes CASNQQGNYGYTF.

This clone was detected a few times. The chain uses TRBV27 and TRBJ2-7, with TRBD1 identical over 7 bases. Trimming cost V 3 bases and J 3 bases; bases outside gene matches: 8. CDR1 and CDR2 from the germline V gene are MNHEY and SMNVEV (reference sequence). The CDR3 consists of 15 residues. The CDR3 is CASSFQGQNLYEQYF. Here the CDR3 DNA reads TGTGCCAGCAGTTTTCAGGGACAGAACCTCTACGAGCAGTACTTC.

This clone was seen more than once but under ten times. CDR3 sequence (DNA): TGTGCCAGCAGCTTAATAGCGGGGGGAGCTTACGAGCAGTACTTC. The encoded protein is CASSLIAGGAYEQYF. The chain combines TRBV13 with TRBJ2-7, with TRBD2 matching 10 bases. This CDR3 comprises 15 residues. Germline V gene sequence: CDR1 PRHDT, CDR2 FYEKMQ (reference sequence). Losses at the gene ends were 2 bases for V and 4 bases for J; bases not matched to a gene: 5.

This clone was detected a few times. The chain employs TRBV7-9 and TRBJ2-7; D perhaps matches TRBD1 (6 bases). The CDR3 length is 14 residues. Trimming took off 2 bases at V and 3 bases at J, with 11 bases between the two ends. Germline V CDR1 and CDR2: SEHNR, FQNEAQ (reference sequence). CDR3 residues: CASSLKARGYEQYF. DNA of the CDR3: TGTGCCAGCAGCTTAAAGGCCAGGGGCTACGAGCAGTACTTC.

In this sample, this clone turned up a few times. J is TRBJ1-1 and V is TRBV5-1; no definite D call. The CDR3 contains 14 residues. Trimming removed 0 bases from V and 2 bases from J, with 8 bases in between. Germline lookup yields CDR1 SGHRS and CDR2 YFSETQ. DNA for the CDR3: TGCGCCAGCAGCTTGGTCCCGGGAAACACTGAAGCTTTCTTT. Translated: CASSLVPGNTEAFF. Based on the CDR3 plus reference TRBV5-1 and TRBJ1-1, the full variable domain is KAGVTQTPRYLIKTRGQQVTLSCSPISGHRSVSWYQQTPGQGLQFLFEYFSETQRNKGNFPGRFSGRQFSNSRSEMNVSTLELGDSALYLCASSLVPGNTEAFFGQGTRLTVV.

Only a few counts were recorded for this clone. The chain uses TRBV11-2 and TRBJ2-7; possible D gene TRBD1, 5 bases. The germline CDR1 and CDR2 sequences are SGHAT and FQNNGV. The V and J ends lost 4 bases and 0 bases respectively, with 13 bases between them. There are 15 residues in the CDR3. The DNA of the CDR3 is TGTGCCAGCAGCTCGCTCGTCAGGGACTCCTACGAGCAGTACTTC. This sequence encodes CASSSLVRDSYEQYF.

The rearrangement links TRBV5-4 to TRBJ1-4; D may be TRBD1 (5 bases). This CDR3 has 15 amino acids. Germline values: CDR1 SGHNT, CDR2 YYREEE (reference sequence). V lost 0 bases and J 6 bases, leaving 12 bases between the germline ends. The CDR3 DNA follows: TGTGCCAGCAGCTTGGACGGAGGCAGGGATGAAAAACTGTTTTTT. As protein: CASSLDGGRDEKLFF.

CDR3 in DNA: TGTGCCAGCTCCGGGCCGGACGGACAAGGCTACACCTTC. Translated: CASSGPDGQGYTF. The chain joins TRBV18 to TRBJ1-2; D perhaps matches TRBD1 (5 bases). The germline V gene encodes CDR1 KGHSH and CDR2 LQKENI. There are 13 residues in the CDR3. Trimming removed 6 bases from V and 8 bases from J, with 16 bases in between.

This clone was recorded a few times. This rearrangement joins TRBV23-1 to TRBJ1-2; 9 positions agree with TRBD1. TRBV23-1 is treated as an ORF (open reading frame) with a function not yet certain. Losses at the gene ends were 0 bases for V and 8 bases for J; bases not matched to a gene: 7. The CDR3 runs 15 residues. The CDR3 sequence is CASSQSGDRGYGYTF. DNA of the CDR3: TGCGCCAGCAGTCAATCGGGCGACAGGGGGTACGGCTACACCTTC.

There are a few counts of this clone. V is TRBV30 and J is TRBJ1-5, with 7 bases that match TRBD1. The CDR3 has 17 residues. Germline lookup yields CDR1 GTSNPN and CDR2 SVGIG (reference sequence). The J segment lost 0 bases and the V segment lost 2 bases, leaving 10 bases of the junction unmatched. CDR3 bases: TGTGCCTGGAGTCAAACCCCGACAGGGTTTAGCAATCAGCCCCAGCATTTT. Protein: CAWSQTPTGFSNQPQHF.

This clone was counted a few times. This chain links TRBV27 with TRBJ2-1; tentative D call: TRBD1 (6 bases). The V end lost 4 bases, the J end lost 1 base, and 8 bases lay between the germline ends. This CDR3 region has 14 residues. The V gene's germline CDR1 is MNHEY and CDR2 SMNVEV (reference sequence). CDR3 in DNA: TGTGCCAGCAGTTCACAGGGATCCTACAATGAGCAGTTCTTC. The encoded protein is CASSSQGSYNEQFF.

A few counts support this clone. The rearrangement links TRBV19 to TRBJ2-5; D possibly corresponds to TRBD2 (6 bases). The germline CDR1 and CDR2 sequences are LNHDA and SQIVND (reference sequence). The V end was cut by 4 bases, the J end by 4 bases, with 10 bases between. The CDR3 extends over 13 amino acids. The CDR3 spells CASSTGEAETQYF. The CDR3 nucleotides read TGTGCCAGTAGTACTGGGGAGGCAGAGACCCAGTACTTC.

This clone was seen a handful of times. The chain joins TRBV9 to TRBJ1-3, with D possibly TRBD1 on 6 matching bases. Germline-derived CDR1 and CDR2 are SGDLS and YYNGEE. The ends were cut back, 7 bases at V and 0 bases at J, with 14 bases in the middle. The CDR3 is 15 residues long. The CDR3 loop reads CASGWGATSGNTIYF. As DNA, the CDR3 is TGTGCCAGCGGCTGGGGGGCAACCTCTGGAAACACCATATATTTT.

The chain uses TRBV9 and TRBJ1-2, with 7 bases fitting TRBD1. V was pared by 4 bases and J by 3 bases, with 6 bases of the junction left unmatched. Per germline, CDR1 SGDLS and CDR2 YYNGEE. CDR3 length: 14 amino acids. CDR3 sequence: CASSRQGSYYGYTF. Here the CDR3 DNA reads TGTGCCAGCAGCAGACAGGGAAGCTACTATGGCTACACCTTC.

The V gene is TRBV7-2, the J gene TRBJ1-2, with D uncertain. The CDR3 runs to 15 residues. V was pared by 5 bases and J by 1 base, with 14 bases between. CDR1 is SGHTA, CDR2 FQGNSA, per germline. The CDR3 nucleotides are TGTGCCAGCAGCGGGCCCATCGCGGTTAACTATGGCTACACCTTC. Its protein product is CASSGPIAVNYGYTF.

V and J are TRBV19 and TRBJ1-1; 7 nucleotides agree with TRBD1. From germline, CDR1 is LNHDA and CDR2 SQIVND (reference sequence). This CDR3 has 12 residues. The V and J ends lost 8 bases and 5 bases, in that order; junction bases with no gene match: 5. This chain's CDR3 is CASRQGGTEAFF. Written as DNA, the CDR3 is TGTGCCAGTCGACAGGGAGGTACTGAAGCTTTCTTT.

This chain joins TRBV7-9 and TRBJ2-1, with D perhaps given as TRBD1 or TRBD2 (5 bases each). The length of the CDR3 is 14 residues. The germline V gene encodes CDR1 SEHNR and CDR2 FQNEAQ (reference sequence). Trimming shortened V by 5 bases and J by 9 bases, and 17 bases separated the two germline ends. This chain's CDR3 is CASSRAEGRSEQFF. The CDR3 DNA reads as TGTGCCAGCAGCCGGGCCGAGGGACGAAGTGAGCAGTTCTTC.

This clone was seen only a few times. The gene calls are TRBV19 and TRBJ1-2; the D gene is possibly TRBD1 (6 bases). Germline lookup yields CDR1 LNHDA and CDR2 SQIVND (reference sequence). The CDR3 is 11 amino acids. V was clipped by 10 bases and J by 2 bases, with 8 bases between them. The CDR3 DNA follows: TGTGCCACCGGACAGAACTATGGCTACACCTTC. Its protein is CATGQNYGYTF. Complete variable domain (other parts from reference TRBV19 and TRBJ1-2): DGGITQSPKYLFRKEGQNVTLSCEQNLNHDAMYWYRQDPGQGLRLIYYSQIVNDFQKGDIAEGYSVSREKKESFPLTVTSAQKNPTAFYLCATGQNYGYTFGSGTRLTVV.

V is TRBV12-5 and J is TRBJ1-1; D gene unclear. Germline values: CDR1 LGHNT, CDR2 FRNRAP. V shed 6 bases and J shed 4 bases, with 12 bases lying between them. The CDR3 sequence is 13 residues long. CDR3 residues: CASGPRWSTEAFF. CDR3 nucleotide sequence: TGTGCTAGTGGCCCCAGATGGAGCACTGAAGCTTTCTTT.

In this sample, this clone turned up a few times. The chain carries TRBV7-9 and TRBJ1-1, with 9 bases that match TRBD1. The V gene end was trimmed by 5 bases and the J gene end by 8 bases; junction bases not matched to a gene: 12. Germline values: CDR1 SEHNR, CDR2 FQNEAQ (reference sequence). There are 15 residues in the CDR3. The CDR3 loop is CASSRGQGKGYEAFF. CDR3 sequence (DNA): TGTGCCAGCAGCCGGGGACAGGGAAAGGGCTACGAAGCTTTCTTT. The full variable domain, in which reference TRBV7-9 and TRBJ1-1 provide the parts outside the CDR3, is DTGVSQNPRHKITKRGQNVTFRCDPISEHNRLYWYRQTLGQGPEFLTYFQNEAQLEKSRLLSDRFSAERPKGSFSTLEIQRTEQGDSAMYLCASSRGQGKGYEAFFGQGTRLTVV.

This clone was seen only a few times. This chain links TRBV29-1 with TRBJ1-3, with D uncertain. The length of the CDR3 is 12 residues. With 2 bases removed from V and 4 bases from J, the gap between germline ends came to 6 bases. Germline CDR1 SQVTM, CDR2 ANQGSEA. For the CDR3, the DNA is TGCAGCGTTGAATTTGGGGGAAACACCATATATTTT. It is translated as CSVEFGGNTIYF. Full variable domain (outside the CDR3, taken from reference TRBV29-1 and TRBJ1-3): SAVISQKPSRDICQRGTSLTIQCQVDSQVTMMFWYRQQPGQSLTLIATANQGSEATYESGFVIDKFPISRPNLTFSTLTVSNMSPEDSSIYLCSVEFGGNTIYFGEGSWLTVV.

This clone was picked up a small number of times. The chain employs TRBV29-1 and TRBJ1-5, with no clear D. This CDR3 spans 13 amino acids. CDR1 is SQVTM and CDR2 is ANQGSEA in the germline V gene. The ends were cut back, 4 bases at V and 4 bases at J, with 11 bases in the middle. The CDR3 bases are TGCAGCGTTGGTATGGGTGGTAATCAGCCCCAGCATTTT. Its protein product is CSVGMGGNQPQHF.

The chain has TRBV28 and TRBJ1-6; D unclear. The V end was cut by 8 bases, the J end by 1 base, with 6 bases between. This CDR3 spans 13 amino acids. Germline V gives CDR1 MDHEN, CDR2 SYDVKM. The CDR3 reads CASAESYNSPLHF. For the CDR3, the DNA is TGTGCCAGCGCGGAGTCCTATAATTCACCCCTCCACTTT.

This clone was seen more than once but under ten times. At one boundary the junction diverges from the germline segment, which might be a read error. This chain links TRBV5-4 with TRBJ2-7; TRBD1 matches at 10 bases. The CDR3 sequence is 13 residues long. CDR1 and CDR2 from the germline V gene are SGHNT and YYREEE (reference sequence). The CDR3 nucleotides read TGTGCCAGCAGCGCGGGACAGGGGAGCAGAGCCATATTC. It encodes CASSAGQGSRAIF. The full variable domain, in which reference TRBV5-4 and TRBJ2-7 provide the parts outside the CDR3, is ETGVTQSPTHLIKTRGQQVTLRCSSQSGHNTVSWYQQALGQGPQFIFQYYREEENGRGNFPPRFSGLQFPNYSSELNVNALELDDSALYLCASSAGQGSRAIFGPGTRLTVT.

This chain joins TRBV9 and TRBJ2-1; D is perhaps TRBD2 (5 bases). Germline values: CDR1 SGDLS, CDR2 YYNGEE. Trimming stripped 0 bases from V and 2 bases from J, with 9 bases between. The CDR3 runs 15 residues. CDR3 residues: CASSVATGTYNEQFF. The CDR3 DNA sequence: TGTGCCAGCAGCGTAGCTACCGGGACCTACAATGAGCAGTTCTTC.